The clone carrying this T cell receptor beta chain has just a few counts. The V end was cut by 0 bases, the J end by 2 bases, with 8 bases between. Germline V gene sequence: CDR1 SGHRS, CDR2 YFSETQ. The CDR3 has 14 residues. For each subset, genomic DNA was distributed in equal portions over several immunoSEQ plates. Repertoires were generated with immunoSEQ multiplex PCR, while TCRdb's copy carries only in-frame clones and drops some. The sample has approximately 100,000 clones, around 68% seen once. The source of the sample is a study of shared clonotypes between healthy human individuals. There were only Caucasian adults among the donors, and all lived in Nashville, Tennessee. CCR7-negative CD45RA+ TemRA cells were pooled with CD45RO+ cells for CD8 memory.

The sequence came from a woman in her 30s in good health. The genes are TRBV5-1 and TRBJ1-2, with D uncertain. Sequenced material: memory CD8+ T cells sorted from blood. Indicated subset: CD45RO+ cells pooled with CCR7-negative TemRA cells. Here the CDR3 DNA reads TGCGCCAGCAGCTTGGTAGAGAGGAACTATGGCTACACCTTC. It specifies CASSLVERNYGYTF.